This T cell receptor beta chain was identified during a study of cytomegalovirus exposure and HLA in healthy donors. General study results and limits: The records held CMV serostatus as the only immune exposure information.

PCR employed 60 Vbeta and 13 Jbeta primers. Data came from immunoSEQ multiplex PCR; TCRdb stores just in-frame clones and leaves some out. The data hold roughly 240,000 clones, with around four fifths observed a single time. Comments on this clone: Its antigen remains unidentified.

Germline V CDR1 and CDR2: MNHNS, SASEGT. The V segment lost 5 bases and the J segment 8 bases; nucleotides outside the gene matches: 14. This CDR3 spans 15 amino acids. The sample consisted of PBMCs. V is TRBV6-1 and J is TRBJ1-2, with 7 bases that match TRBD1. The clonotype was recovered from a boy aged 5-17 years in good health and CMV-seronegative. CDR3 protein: CASSPYFQGVEGYTF. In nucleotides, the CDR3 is TGTGCCAGCAGTCCGTACTTCCAGGGGGTGGAGGGCTACACCTTC.